These 10 T cell receptor beta chains were all obtained from the same sample, sequenced in a study of blood T cell repertoires in COVID-19. TCRdb's table, derived via immunoSEQ multiplex PCR, lists solely in-frame clones and lacks some. The table includes tens of thousands of clones, about 84% detected once. The sequenced sample was peripheral blood. These receptors were taken from a woman aged 55-69 years with acute or convalescent COVID-19.

This clone was seen many times. The chain links TRBV10-2 to TRBJ2-3; D gene unclear. Between the trimmed V and J ends, which lost 3 bases and 0 bases, there was a span of 4 bases. CDR3 length: 13 amino acids. CDR1 is WSHSY and CDR2 is SAAADI in the germline V gene. The CDR3 coding sequence is TGCGCCAGCAGTGAAACTAGCACAGATACGCAGTATTTT. Its protein is CASSETSTDTQYF.

The J gene is TRBJ2-1, the V gene TRBV24-1; TRBD2 agrees at 11 bases. After removal of 2 bases from V and 8 bases from J, the junction contained 16 bases not matched to a gene. Germline assignment: CDR1 KGHDR and CDR2 SFDVKD. This CDR3 is 19 amino acids long. The CDR3 DNA reads as TGTGCCACCAGTGATTCCGACCGAACTAGCGGGAGTTTTGGGGATGAGCAGTTCTTC. This encodes CATSDSDRTSGSFGDEQFF.

The V and J genes are TRBV2 and TRBJ2-5; the match to TRBD1 covers 8 bases. The germline V gene has CDR1 SNHLY and CDR2 FYNNEI. CDR3 length: 13 residues. J gave up 3 bases and V 6 bases, and 3 bases lay outside the gene matches. This CDR3 is CASRAGGEETQYF. For the CDR3, the DNA is TGTGCCAGCAGGGCAGGGGGCGAAGAGACCCAGTACTTC.

The V gene is TRBV7-7, the J gene TRBJ2-7, with D possibly TRBD1 on 6 matching bases. Germline loops: CDR1 SSHAT, CDR2 FNYEAQ (reference sequence). The CDR3 is 15 amino acids. The V and J ends lost 1 base and 4 bases respectively, with 14 bases between them. The CDR3 sequence is CASSLGRGKGYEQYF. For the CDR3, the DNA is TGTGCCAGCAGCTTAGGCAGGGGAAAGGGGTACGAGCAGTACTTC.

V and J are TRBV12-3 or TRBV12-4 and TRBJ2-7, with D tentatively TRBD1 (6 bases). There are 12 residues in the CDR3. V lost 5 bases to trimming and J lost 2 bases, with 7 bases between them. The CDR3 reads CASSGGPYEQYF. The CDR3 DNA reads as TGTGCCAGCAGTGGGGGCCCCTACGAGCAGTACTTC.

The chain couples TRBV11-2 to TRBJ2-7; tentatively, D is TRBD2 (6 bases). V was cut by 4 bases and J by 4 bases, with 14 bases left in between. From germline, CDR1 is SGHAT and CDR2 FQNNGV. The CDR3 sequence is 14 residues long. CDR3 residues: CASSYGPGDYEQYF. The CDR3 coding sequence is TGTGCCAGCAGCTACGGACCGGGGGATTACGAGCAGTACTTC.

The chain carries TRBV18 and TRBJ2-6, with D maybe TRBD2 (5 bases). Trimming stripped 3 bases from V and 9 bases from J, with 27 bases between. Germline CDR1 KGHSH, CDR2 LQKENI. The CDR3 extends over 19 amino acids. The chain's CDR3 is CASSPWTGSGSLIGNVLTF. In nucleotides, the CDR3 is TGTGCCAGCTCACCCTGGACGGGAAGTGGGTCTCTGATCGGCAACGTCCTGACTTTC.

With respect to this clone: One junction end disagrees with the germline gene, perhaps due to a read error. V gene TRBV7-7 combines with J gene TRBJ2-1, with D hard to call. Germline CDR1 SSHAT, CDR2 FNYEAQ (reference sequence). The CDR3 has 13 amino acids. The CDR3 loop reads CASSFRLVGEQFF. The DNA for the CDR3 is TGTGCTAGCAGCTTTCGGCTAGTTGGTGAGCAGTTCTTC. Drawing the rest from reference TRBV7-7 and TRBJ2-1, the complete variable domain is GAGVSQSPRYKVTKRGQDVTLRCDPISSHATLYWYQQALGQGPEFLTYFNYEAQPDKSGLPSDRFSAERPEGSISTLTIQRTEQRDSAMYRCASSFRLVGEQFFGPGTRLTVL.

The rearrangement joins TRBV10-3 to TRBJ1-5; D may be TRBD1 (5 bases). In germline, CDR1 is ENHRY, CDR2 SYGVKD. V gave up 0 bases and J gave up 6 bases, with 6 bases separating them. The CDR3 extends over 13 amino acids. The DNA of the CDR3 is TGTGCCATCAGTGAGTCGGGGGGTCAGCCCCAGCATTTT. Translating it yields CAISESGGQPQHF.

Only a few counts were recorded for this clone. The rearrangement joins TRBV3-1 (or the pseudogene TRBV3-2) to TRBJ2-5, with 7 bases aligning to TRBD1. This CDR3 has 13 residues. V lost 5 bases to trimming and J lost 7 bases; unmatched junction nucleotides: 7. Germline CDR1 LGHDT, CDR2 YNNKEL (reference sequence). The CDR3 bases are TGTGCCAGCAGCATAACAGGGGTTTGGACCCAGTACTTC. Translating gives CASSITGVWTQYF.